These 23 T cell receptor beta chains came from one sample sequenced in a study of STAT3 mutations in large granular lymphocyte leukemia. This table comes from immunoSEQ multiplex PCR, and its TCRdb copy is limited to in-frame clones, with some not included. The data show approximately 29,000 clones, around 87% seen once. These receptors have no known antigen. Study-level findings and limits: At least one immunodominant TCR beta clonotype appeared in every T-cell large granular lymphocyte leukemia patient.

Material: peripheral blood mononuclear cells. Source of these receptors: a man aged 55 to 70 with T-cell large granular lymphocyte leukemia. Some clones in this sample may be carry-over from other donors' samples.

The chain carries TRBV9 and TRBJ1-2, with 8 bases matching TRBD1. V lost 3 bases and J lost 4; bases outside the gene matches: 17. There are 18 residues in the CDR3. Germline V gives CDR1 SGDLS, CDR2 YYNGEE. The DNA for the CDR3 is TGTGCCAGCAGCGAGGGGACAGGCAGTGGGTTGAGGGGCTATGGCTACACCTTC. It specifies CASSEGTGSGLRGYGYTF.

The chain uses TRBV4-2 and TRBJ2-2, with 10 bases matching TRBD2. J was trimmed by 3 bases and V by 4 bases; bases with no gene match: 14. The CDR3 contains 19 residues. Germline loops: CDR1 LGHNA, CDR2 YNFKEQ. The chain's CDR3 is CASSPWVASGRDHTGELFF. CDR3 bases: TGTGCCAGCAGCCCCTGGGTTGCGAGCGGGAGGGACCACACCGGGGAGCTGTTTTTT.

The chain recombines TRBV11-2 with TRBJ2-7; the D call may be TRBD1 or TRBD2 (5 bases each). This CDR3 has 15 amino acids. Trimming cost V 1 base and J 6 bases, with 16 bases left between them. CDR1 SGHAT and CDR2 FQNNGV come from the germline V gene. The CDR3 DNA reads as TGTGCCAGCAGCTTAGTATTGGGACCCGAGGGCGAGCAGTACTTC. This translates into CASSLVLGPEGEQYF.

This clone showed up just once. This chain joins TRBV25-1 and TRBJ1-4; D is uncertain. Trimming took off 11 bases at V and 7 bases at J, with 20 bases between the two ends. The CDR3 totals 14 residues. Germline V gene data show CDR1 as MGHDK and CDR2 as SYGVNS. The CDR3 nucleotides read TGTGCCTCCGCGTTGGAAGGGAGGACTGAAAAACTGTTTTTT. As protein: CASALEGRTEKLFF.

This clone has just one count. J is TRBJ2-7 and V is TRBV7-2, with 7 bases aligning to TRBD2. The CDR3 is 15 residues long. V trimming: 1 base; J trimming: 2 bases; junction bases outside the gene matches: 5. The germline CDR1 and CDR2 sequences are SGHTA and FQGNSA. The CDR3 loop reads CASSLEPSGPYEQYF. The CDR3 nucleotides are TGTGCCAGCAGCTTAGAGCCTAGCGGACCCTACGAGCAGTACTTC.

This chain connects TRBV5-1 to TRBJ2-7, with 7 bases lining up with TRBD1. Unmatched junction bases numbered 1, after V lost 0 bases and J lost 4 bases. In germline, CDR1 is SGHRS, CDR2 YFSETQ. The CDR3 has 13 amino acids. The CDR3 nucleotides read TGCGCCAGCAGCTTGGACAGGGGTTACGAGCAGTACTTC. It is translated as CASSLDRGYEQYF.

This rearrangement joins TRBV7-2 to TRBJ2-7; no reliable D call. The germline V and J ends were trimmed by 4 bases and 6 bases, with 13 bases remaining between them. Per the germline V gene, CDR1 is SGHTA and CDR2 is FQGNSA. This CDR3 is built from 13 residues. The CDR3 DNA follows: TGTGCCAGCAGCTGGGTACGAAAACCCGAGCAGTACTTC. Its protein is CASSWVRKPEQYF.

The V call is TRBV27, the J call TRBJ2-7; the D call may be TRBD1 or TRBD2 (5 bases each). The CDR3 is made up of 16 amino acids. Looked up from germline, CDR1 is MNHEY and CDR2 is SMNVEV (reference sequence). V was pared by 4 bases and J by 2 bases, with 18 bases between. CDR3 in amino acids: CASSSLAGRIAYEQYF. The CDR3 DNA follows: TGTGCCAGCAGTTCTCTAGCAGGGAGAATCGCCTACGAGCAGTACTTC.

The V gene is TRBV5-1, the J gene TRBJ2-1, with a possible D match to TRBD2 (5 bases). V was cut by 4 bases and J by 12 bases, with 17 bases left in between. Per the germline V gene, CDR1 is SGHRS and CDR2 is YFSETQ. This CDR3 spans 13 amino acids. The CDR3 protein is CASSPGEPEGQFF. CDR3 nucleotides: TGCGCCAGCAGCCCCGGGGAGCCCGAAGGGCAGTTCTTC.

The chain uses TRBV30 and TRBJ1-3; no clear D gene. The length of the CDR3 is 15 residues. CDR1 is GTSNPN, CDR2 SVGIG, per germline (reference sequence). Trimming removed 2 bases from V and 3 bases from J, with 14 bases in between. The CDR3 loop is CAWSTTGGSGNTIYF. In DNA form, the CDR3 reads TGTGCCTGGAGTACGACCGGAGGGAGTGGAAACACCATATATTTT. Drawing the rest from reference TRBV30 and TRBJ1-3, the complete variable domain is SQTIHQWPATLVQPVGSPLSLECTVEGTSNPNLYWYRQAAGRGLQLLFYSVGIGQISSEVPQNLSASRPQDRQFILSSKKLLLSDSGFYLCAWSTTGGSGNTIYFGEGSWLTVV.

This chain joins TRBV13 and TRBJ2-7; perhaps TRBD1 as D (5 bases). The CDR3 has 17 residues. Per the germline V gene, CDR1 is PRHDT and CDR2 is FYEKMQ (reference sequence). Trimming removed 0 bases from V and 4 bases from J, with 19 bases in between. CDR3 sequence reads: CASSLGSRVGLGYEQYF. The DNA of the CDR3 is TGTGCCAGCAGCTTAGGCTCCAGGGTCGGGCTAGGATACGAGCAGTACTTC.

The chain carries TRBV5-6 and TRBJ2-7; 7 bases agree with TRBD1. This CDR3 is built from 14 residues. Losses at the gene ends were 3 bases for V and 2 bases for J; bases not matched to a gene: 5. The germline gives CDR1 SGHDT, CDR2 YYEEEE. The CDR3 spells CASSSVGTAYEQYF. The DNA of the CDR3 is TGTGCCAGCAGCTCGGTCGGGACAGCCTACGAGCAGTACTTC.

This clone has a handful of counts. The chain has TRBV21-1 and TRBJ1-3; no DNA check was done on the table's D call, TRBD1. TRBV21-1 is marked as a pseudogene. CDR3 length: 16 residues. CDR3 residues: CASTFRHPSSGNTIYF. The CDR3 DNA reads as TGTGCCAGCACCTTCCGACACCCGAGCTCTGGAAACACCATATATTTT.

Remarks on this clone: The junction does not match germline at one end; this may be a read error. The rearrangement uses TRBV28 and TRBJ2-7, with D uncertain. The CDR3 spans 8 residues. The V gene's germline CDR1 is MDHEN and CDR2 SYDVKM. CDR3 sequence (DNA): TGCCCCCTTTCGAAGCAGTACTTC. It specifies CPLSKQYF. The entire variable domain, with the rest obtained from reference TRBV28 and TRBJ2-7, is as follows: DVKVTQSSRYLVKRTGEKVFLECVQDMDHENMFWYRQDPGLGLRLIYFSYDVKMKEKGDIPEGYSVSREKKERFSLILESASTNQTSMYLCPLSKQYFGPGTRLTVT.

CDR3 amino acids: CASSGYRDYGYTF. DNA for the CDR3: TGTGCCAGCAGTGGCTACAGGGACTATGGCTACACCTTC. The chain links TRBV2 to TRBJ1-2; tentative D call: TRBD1 (6 bases). V shed 4 bases and J shed 3 bases, with 9 bases lying between them. Per germline, CDR1 SNHLY and CDR2 FYNNEI. CDR3 length equals 13 residues.

This chain joins TRBV6-1 and TRBJ1-2; 7 bases map to TRBD1. J lost 7 bases, V lost 6 bases, and 8 bases had no gene match. The CDR3 covers 13 residues. Germline V gives CDR1 MNHNS, CDR2 SASEGT. The CDR3 DNA is TGTGCCAGCAGGGGACAGTACTCGGGTGGCTACACCTTC. Translating it yields CASRGQYSGGYTF.

This clone was observed a single time. The rearrangement joins TRBV5-1 to TRBJ2-2; tentatively, D is TRBD1 or TRBD2 (5 bases each). This CDR3 contains 17 residues. Trimming cost V 0 bases and J 8 bases, with 20 bases left between them. CDR1 and CDR2 (germline): SGHRS, YFSETQ. Here the CDR3 reads CASSLASGPLKGGELFF. CDR3 in DNA: TGCGCCAGCAGCTTGGCCAGCGGCCCCCTGAAGGGGGGGGAGCTGTTTTTT. Based on the CDR3 plus reference TRBV5-1 and TRBJ2-2, the full variable domain is KAGVTQTPRYLIKTRGQQVTLSCSPISGHRSVSWYQQTPGQGLQFLFEYFSETQRNKGNFPGRFSGRQFSNSRSEMNVSTLELGDSALYLCASSLASGPLKGGELFFGEGSRLTVL.

The chain carries TRBV15 and TRBJ2-7; 11 bases are a match to TRBD2. Germline CDR1 is LNHNV and CDR2 is YYDKDF (reference sequence). The CDR3 totals 16 residues. J was trimmed by 1 base and V by 0 bases; bases with no gene match: 2. CDR3 DNA sequence: TGTGCCACCAGCAGAGAACTAGCGGGAGTGTCCTACGAGCAGTACTTC. This encodes CATSRELAGVSYEQYF. Variable domain in full (rest from reference TRBV15 and TRBJ2-7): DAMVIQNPRYQVTQFGKPVTLSCSQTLNHNVMYWYQQKSSQAPKLLFHYYDKDFNNEADTPDNFQSRRPNTSFCFLDIRSPGLGDTAMYLCATSRELAGVSYEQYFGPGTRLTVT.

This chain joins TRBV28 and TRBJ2-1; 11 bases match TRBD2. The CDR3 consists of 15 residues. V shed 6 bases and J 8 bases; nucleotides not matched to a gene: 9. Germline loops: CDR1 MDHEN, CDR2 SYDVKM. CDR3 amino acids: CASSQTSGRKYEQFF. The DNA of the CDR3 is TGTGCCAGCAGCCAAACTAGCGGGAGAAAGTATGAGCAGTTCTTC.

The chain employs TRBV30 and TRBJ2-2; weak D call: TRBD2 (5 bases). CDR1 and CDR2 (germline): GTSNPN, SVGIG (reference sequence). CDR3 length: 15 residues. V lost 0 bases, J lost 1 base, and 9 bases lay in between. The CDR3 sequence is CAWSVMGRNTGELFF. The CDR3 DNA reads TGTGCCTGGAGTGTAATGGGGAGGAACACCGGGGAGCTGTTTTTT. Full variable domain (rest looked up from reference TRBV30 and TRBJ2-2): SQTIHQWPATLVQPVGSPLSLECTVEGTSNPNLYWYRQAAGRGLQLLFYSVGIGQISSEVPQNLSASRPQDRQFILSSKKLLLSDSGFYLCAWSVMGRNTGELFFGEGSRLTVL.

The V and J genes are TRBV28 and TRBJ2-3, with no clear D. CDR3 length equals 12 residues. V dropped 2 bases and J dropped 6 bases, with 6 bases sitting between them. The germline CDR1 and CDR2 sequences are MDHEN and SYDVKM. In nucleotides, the CDR3 is TGTGCCAGCAGTTTACTCCGGGATACGCAGTATTTT. Translating it yields CASSLLRDTQYF.

This chain joins TRBV13 and TRBJ2-3, with 11 bases identical to TRBD2. CDR1 is PRHDT and CDR2 is FYEKMQ in the germline V gene (reference sequence). The V gene end was trimmed by 0 bases and the J gene end by 6 bases; junction bases not matched to a gene: 2. The CDR3 is 15 residues long. This CDR3 is CASSLGLAGADTQYF. DNA for the CDR3: TGTGCCAGCAGCTTAGGACTAGCGGGGGCGGATACGCAGTATTTT.

The chain links TRBV5-6 to TRBJ2-7; no clear D gene. V lost 0 bases and J 2 bases, leaving 9 bases between the germline ends. CDR1 is SGHDT, CDR2 YYEEEE, per germline. The CDR3 consists of 14 residues. The CDR3 bases are TGTGCCAGCAGCTTGGCCCCCGAGGCCTACGAGCAGTACTTC. This gives the protein CASSLAPEAYEQYF.